One and the same sample provided the 18 T cell receptor beta chains below, sequenced in a study of blood T cell repertoires in COVID-19 (dated by TCRdb to about 2020). Receptor amplification or capture employed the immunoSEQ multiplex PCR assay. Not all clones reach the TCRdb copy of this immuneACCESS table, which keeps in-frame sequences only. Checked studies attribute under half of the gap to unresolved V genes and leave the rest unexplained. Recorded for this sample are about 110,000 clones; about 90% of them occurred a single time. The biggest ten clones account for roughly 1.2% of the sample. The sample was peripheral blood. The receptors shown here come from a woman aged 30 to 39 with acute or convalescent COVID-19.

A single count supports this clone. The chain is built from TRBV7-2 and TRBJ2-1; 12 bases align to TRBD2. In germline, CDR1 is SGHTA, CDR2 FQGNSA. The CDR3 is made up of 16 amino acids. Unmatched junction bases numbered 6, after V lost 5 bases and J lost 4 bases. The CDR3 nucleotides read TGTGCCAGCAGCGCATCCCTAGCGGGAGGGTACAATGAGCAGTTCTTC. Amino acids: CASSASLAGGYNEQFF.

V gene TRBV19 combines with J gene TRBJ1-5; D is ambiguous. The V gene's germline CDR1 is LNHDA and CDR2 SQIVND (reference sequence). V lost 0 bases, J lost 3 bases, and 6 bases lay in between. The CDR3 loop spans 14 amino acids. CDR3 in amino acids: CASSIDDFNQPQHF. CDR3 in DNA: TGTGCCAGTAGTATAGATGACTTCAATCAGCCCCAGCATTTT.

This clone has a single count. The rearrangement uses TRBV11-1 and TRBJ1-2, with a tentative D call TRBD1 (6 bases). Trimming removed 4 bases from V and 5 bases from J, with 11 bases in between. The CDR3 sequence is 13 residues long. The V gene's germline CDR1 is SGHAT and CDR2 FQDESV (reference sequence). The CDR3 reads CASSSSRGYGYTF. CDR3 DNA sequence: TGTGCCAGCAGCTCCTCCAGGGGTTATGGCTACACCTTC.

The chain carries TRBV27 and TRBJ1-1; 9 positions match TRBD1. The CDR3 has 16 residues. Germline trimming cut 3 bases from V and 0 bases from J; bases unmatched to any gene: 5. CDR1 is MNHEY, CDR2 SMNVEV, per germline (reference sequence). CDR3 coding DNA: TGTGCCAGCAGTTTCGGGACAGGGCGAATGAACACTGAAGCTTTCTTT. This sequence encodes CASSFGTGRMNTEAFF.

The chain uses TRBV7-9 and TRBJ1-1; D remains unclear. V lost 7 bases to trimming and J lost 5 bases, with 23 bases between them. Germline CDR1 reads SEHNR; CDR2 reads FQNEAQ (reference sequence). The CDR3 covers 16 residues. In nucleotides, the CDR3 is TGTGCCAGCATGGTGGGAGGTACGAGTGGTAAAACTGAAGCTTTCTTT. Its protein is CASMVGGTSGKTEAFF.

This clone came up once. This chain joins TRBV19 and TRBJ1-1, with D possibly being TRBD1 (6 bases). Germline loops: CDR1 LNHDA, CDR2 SQIVND (reference sequence). There are 15 residues in the CDR3. The ends were cut back, 10 bases at V and 6 bases at J, with 24 bases in the middle. The CDR3, as DNA: TGTGCCATCCCCCAGGGGAGGGTCGCAAACCCTGAAGCTTTCTTT. This codes for CAIPQGRVANPEAFF.

In DNA form, the CDR3 reads TGTGCCAGCAGCCGACGGGACACTGAAGCTTTCTTT. This codes for CASSRRDTEAFF. The gene calls are TRBV7-8 and TRBJ1-1; D remains unclear. CDR1 is SGHVS and CDR2 is FQNEAQ in the germline V gene. The CDR3 has 12 amino acids. The V and J ends lost 5 bases and 3 bases respectively, with 7 bases between them.

The CDR3 here is CASSVGPAENEQFF. CDR3 sequence (DNA): TGTGCCAGCAGCGTAGGGCCAGCGGAAAATGAGCAGTTCTTC. The chain is built from TRBV9 and TRBJ2-1, with a weak D call TRBD2 (5 bases). Per germline, CDR1 SGDLS and CDR2 YYNGEE. The CDR3 sequence is 14 residues long. The V end was cut by 0 bases, the J end by 7 bases, with 11 bases between.

In DNA, the CDR3 is TGTGCCTCCACCGGAACTAATGAAAAACTGTTTTTT. Amino acids: CASTGTNEKLFF. The rearrangement joins TRBV6-6 to TRBJ1-4, with D uncertain. CDR1 MNHNY and CDR2 SVGAGI come from the germline V gene (reference sequence). CDR3 length equals 12 residues. The V end was cut by 11 bases, the J end by 1 base, with 8 bases between.

The V call is TRBV5-1, the J call TRBJ2-1; the D gene is possibly TRBD2 (5 bases). This CDR3 is built from 11 residues. Trimming cost V 1 base and J 15 bases, with 11 bases left between them. Germline values: CDR1 SGHRS, CDR2 YFSETQ. This CDR3 is CASSLTGSRFF. CDR3 bases: TGCGCCAGCAGCTTGACGGGAAGTCGGTTCTTC.

This chain connects TRBV5-1 to TRBJ2-5, with D perhaps matching TRBD2 (5 bases). The V and J ends lost 2 bases and 4 bases respectively, with 21 bases between them. The CDR3 contains 17 residues. CDR1 and CDR2 from the germline V gene are SGHRS and YFSETQ. The CDR3 DNA follows: TGCGCCAGCAGCTTAAGAGCCTCCGGGGAAGCATCAGAGACCCAGTACTTC. This codes for CASSLRASGEASETQYF. Using reference TRBV5-1 and TRBJ2-5 for the parts outside the CDR3, the full variable domain is KAGVTQTPRYLIKTRGQQVTLSCSPISGHRSVSWYQQTPGQGLQFLFEYFSETQRNKGNFPGRFSGRQFSNSRSEMNVSTLELGDSALYLCASSLRASGEASETQYFGPGTRLLVL.

This rearrangement joins TRBV5-5 to TRBJ1-1; possibly TRBD1 for D (6 bases). Trimming took off 4 bases at V and 2 bases at J, with 12 bases between the two ends. This CDR3 has 14 residues. Germline V gene data show CDR1 as SGHKS and CDR2 as YYEKEE (reference sequence). In DNA form, the CDR3 reads TGTGCCAGCAGCCGGACAGCGCCTAACACTGAAGCTTTCTTT. As protein: CASSRTAPNTEAFF.

The chain uses TRBV9 and TRBJ1-1; 9 positions match TRBD1. The ends lost 4 bases at V and 4 bases at J; junction bases unmatched: 5. The CDR3 runs to 14 residues. The V gene's germline CDR1 is SGDLS and CDR2 YYNGEE. In DNA, the CDR3 is TGTGCCAGCAGCCCTTGGGACAGGGTCACTGAAGCTTTCTTT. Amino acids: CASSPWDRVTEAFF.

CDR3 coding DNA: TGTGCCAGCAGCGTGGACAGGGTCTCTGGAAACACCATATATTTT. It specifies CASSVDRVSGNTIYF. The V call is TRBV5-6, the J call TRBJ1-3, with 8 nucleotides matching TRBD1. CDR1 SGHDT and CDR2 YYEEEE come from the germline V gene. After removal of 4 bases from V and 0 bases from J, the junction contained 3 bases not matched to a gene. The CDR3 loop spans 15 amino acids.

As regards this clone: A read error may produce the germline difference seen at one junction end. The rearrangement uses TRBV19 and TRBJ1-5, with TRBD1 matching 9 bases. The CDR3 consists of 16 residues. Germline CDR1 LNHDA, CDR2 SQIVND (reference sequence). CDR3 nucleotides: TGTGCCAGTAGGATAGGCGGACAGGGGCTCAATCAGCCCCAGCATTTT. Translating gives CASRIGGQGLNQPQHF.

This chain uses TRBV11-2 with TRBJ1-4, with TRBD1 as a possible D gene (6 bases). Germline loops: CDR1 SGHAT, CDR2 FQNNGV. The CDR3 covers 16 residues. V was clipped by 5 bases and J by 7 bases, with 20 bases between them. The CDR3 loop is CASSPSPGGRFEKLFF. CDR3 bases: TGTGCCAGCAGCCCCTCCCCCGGGGGGCGCTTTGAAAAACTGTTTTTT.

V is TRBV14 and J is TRBJ2-1; TRBD2 agrees at 8 bases. Germline-derived CDR1 and CDR2 are SGHDN and FVKESK. V lost 4 bases and J lost 8; bases outside the gene matches: 13. This CDR3 is built from 16 residues. Here the CDR3 DNA reads TGTGCCAGCAGCCCACTTGACAGCGGGAGCAAAGATGAGCAGTTCTTC. It is translated as CASSPLDSGSKDEQFF.

V usage is TRBV29-1 and J usage is TRBJ2-7; TRBD1 might be the D (5 bases). Germline CDR1 and CDR2: SQVTM and ANQGSEA. The CDR3 has 13 amino acids. V was shortened by 4 bases and J by 5 bases, with 15 bases between the two germline ends. The CDR3 loop is CSVVFQGVHEQYF. The CDR3 DNA reads TGCAGCGTTGTATTTCAGGGCGTCCACGAGCAGTACTTC.